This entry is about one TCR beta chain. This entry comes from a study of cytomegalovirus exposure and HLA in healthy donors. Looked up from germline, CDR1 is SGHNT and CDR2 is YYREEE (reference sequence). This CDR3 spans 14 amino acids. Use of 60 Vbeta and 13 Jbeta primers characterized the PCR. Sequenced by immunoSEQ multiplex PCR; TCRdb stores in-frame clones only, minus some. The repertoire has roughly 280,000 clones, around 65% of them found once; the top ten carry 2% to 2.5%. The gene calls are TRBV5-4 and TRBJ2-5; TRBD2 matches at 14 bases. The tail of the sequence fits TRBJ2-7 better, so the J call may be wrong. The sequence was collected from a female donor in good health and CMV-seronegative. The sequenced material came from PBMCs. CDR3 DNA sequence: TGTGCCAGCAGTCGGGGACTAGCGGGAGACGAGCAGTACTTC. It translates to CASSRGLAGDEQYF.